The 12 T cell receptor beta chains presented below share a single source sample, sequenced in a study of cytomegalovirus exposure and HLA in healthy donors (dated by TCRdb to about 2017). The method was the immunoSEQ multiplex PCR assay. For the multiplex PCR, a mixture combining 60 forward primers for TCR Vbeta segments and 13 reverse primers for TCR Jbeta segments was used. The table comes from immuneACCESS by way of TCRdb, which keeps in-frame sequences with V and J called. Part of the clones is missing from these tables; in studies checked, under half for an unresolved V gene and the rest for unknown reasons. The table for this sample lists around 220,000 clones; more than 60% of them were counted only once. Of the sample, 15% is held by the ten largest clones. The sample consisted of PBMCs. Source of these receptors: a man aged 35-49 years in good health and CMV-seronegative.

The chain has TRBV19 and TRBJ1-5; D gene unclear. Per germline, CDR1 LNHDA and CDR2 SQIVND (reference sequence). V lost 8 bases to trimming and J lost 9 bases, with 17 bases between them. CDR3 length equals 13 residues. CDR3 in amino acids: CASGFVAGSPQHF. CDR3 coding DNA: TGTGCCAGTGGGTTCGTGGCGGGGTCGCCCCAGCATTTT.

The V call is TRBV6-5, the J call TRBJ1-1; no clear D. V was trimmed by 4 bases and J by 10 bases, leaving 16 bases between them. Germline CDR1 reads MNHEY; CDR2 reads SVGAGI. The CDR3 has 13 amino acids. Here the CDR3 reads CASSSPPGFRAFF. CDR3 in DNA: TGTGCCAGCAGTTCCCCTCCAGGATTTAGAGCTTTCTTT.

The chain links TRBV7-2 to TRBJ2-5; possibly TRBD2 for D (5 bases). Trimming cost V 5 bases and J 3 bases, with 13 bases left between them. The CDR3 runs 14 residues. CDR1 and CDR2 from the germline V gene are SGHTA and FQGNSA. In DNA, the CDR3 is TGTGCCAGCAGCCTCACGGACGGGAAAGAGACCCAGTACTTC. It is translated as CASSLTDGKETQYF.

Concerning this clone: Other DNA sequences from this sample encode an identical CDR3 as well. DNA for the CDR3: TGTGCCAGCAGTTTCCGGTCTGAAGCTTTCTTT. As protein: CASSFRSEAFF. The rearrangement links TRBV28 to TRBJ1-1; D gene unclear. The CDR3 loop spans 11 amino acids. Between the trimmed V and J ends, which lost 3 bases and 6 bases, there was a span of 5 bases. Germline values: CDR1 MDHEN, CDR2 SYDVKM.

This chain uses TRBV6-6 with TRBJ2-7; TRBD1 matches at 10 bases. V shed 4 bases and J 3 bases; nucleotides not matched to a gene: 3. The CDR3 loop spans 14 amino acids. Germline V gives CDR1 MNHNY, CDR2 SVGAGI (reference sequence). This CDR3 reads CASSSRDRGYEQYF. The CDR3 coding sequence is TGTGCCAGCAGTTCCCGGGACAGGGGCTACGAGCAGTACTTC.

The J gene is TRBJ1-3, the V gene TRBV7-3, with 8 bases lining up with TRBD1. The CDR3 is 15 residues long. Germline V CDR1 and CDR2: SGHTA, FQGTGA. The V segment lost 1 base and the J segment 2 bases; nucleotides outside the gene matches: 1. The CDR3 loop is CASSLRTGPGNTIYF. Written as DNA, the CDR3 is TGTGCCAGCAGCTTAAGGACAGGGCCTGGAAACACCATATATTTT.

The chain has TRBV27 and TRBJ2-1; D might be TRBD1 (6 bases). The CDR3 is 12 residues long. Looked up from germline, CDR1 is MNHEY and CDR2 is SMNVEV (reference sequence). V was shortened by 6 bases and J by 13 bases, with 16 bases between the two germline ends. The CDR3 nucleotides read TGTGCCAGCAGGGACAGCATGGTGAAACAGTTCTTC. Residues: CASRDSMVKQFF.

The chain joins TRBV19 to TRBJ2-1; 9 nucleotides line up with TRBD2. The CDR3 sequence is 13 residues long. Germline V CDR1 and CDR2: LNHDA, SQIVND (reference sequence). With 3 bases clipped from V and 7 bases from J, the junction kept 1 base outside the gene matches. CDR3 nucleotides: TGTGCCAGTAGTATTCTAGCGGGGAATGAGCAGTTCTTC. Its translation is CASSILAGNEQFF. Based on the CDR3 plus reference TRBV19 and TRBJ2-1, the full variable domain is DGGITQSPKYLFRKEGQNVTLSCEQNLNHDAMYWYRQDPGQGLRLIYYSQIVNDFQKGDIAEGYSVSREKKESFPLTVTSAQKNPTAFYLCASSILAGNEQFFGPGTRLTVL.

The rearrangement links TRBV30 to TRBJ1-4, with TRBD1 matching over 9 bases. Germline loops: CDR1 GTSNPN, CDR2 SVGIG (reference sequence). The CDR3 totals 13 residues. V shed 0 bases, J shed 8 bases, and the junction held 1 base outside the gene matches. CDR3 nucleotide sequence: TGTGCCTGGAGTGTAGGGACAGGGGAAAAACTGTTTTTT. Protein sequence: CAWSVGTGEKLFF.

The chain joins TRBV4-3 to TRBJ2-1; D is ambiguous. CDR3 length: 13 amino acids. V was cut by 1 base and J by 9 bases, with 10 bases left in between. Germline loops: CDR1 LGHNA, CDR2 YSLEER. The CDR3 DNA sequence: TGCGCCAGCAGCCAAGGGCTCCCTGGTGAGCAGTTCTTC. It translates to CASSQGLPGEQFF.

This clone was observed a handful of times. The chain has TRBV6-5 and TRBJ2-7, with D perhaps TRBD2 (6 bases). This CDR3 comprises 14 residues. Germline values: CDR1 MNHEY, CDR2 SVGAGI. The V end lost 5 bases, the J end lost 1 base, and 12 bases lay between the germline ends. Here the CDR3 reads CASSPIRGSYEQYF. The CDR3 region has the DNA TGTGCCAGCAGTCCCATCCGGGGGTCCTACGAGCAGTACTTC.

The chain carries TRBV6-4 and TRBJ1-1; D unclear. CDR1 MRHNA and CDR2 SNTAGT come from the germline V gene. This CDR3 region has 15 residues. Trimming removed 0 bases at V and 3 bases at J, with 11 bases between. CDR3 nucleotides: TGTGCCAGCAGTGACTCGAGGGTGACGGACACTGAAGCTTTCTTT. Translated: CASSDSRVTDTEAFF.